This TCR beta chain came from a study of control samples from healthy donors and cancer patients. Repertoires were generated with immunoSEQ multiplex PCR, while TCRdb's copy carries only in-frame clones and drops some. The sample holds 150,000 to 200,000 clones, about 93% seen once. The CDR3 is 14 amino acids. The junction had 7 bases not matched to a gene; V was cut back by 8 bases and J by 0 bases. In germline, CDR1 is KGHSH, CDR2 LQKENI. V is TRBV18 and J is TRBJ2-7, with 7 positions matching TRBD1. Sequenced: blood. The receptor was derived from a man younger than 30 in good health. The CDR3 is CASLLGQSSYEQYF. In nucleotides, the CDR3 is TGTGCCAGCCTCCTGGGACAGAGCTCCTACGAGCAGTACTTC. The full variable domain, with the rest looked up from reference TRBV18 and TRBJ2-7, is NAGVMQNPRHLVRRRGQEARLRCSPMKGHSHVYWYRQLPEEGLKFMVYLQKENIIDESGMPKERFSAEFPKEGPSILRIQQVVRGDSAAYFCASLLGQSSYEQYFGPGTRLTVT.